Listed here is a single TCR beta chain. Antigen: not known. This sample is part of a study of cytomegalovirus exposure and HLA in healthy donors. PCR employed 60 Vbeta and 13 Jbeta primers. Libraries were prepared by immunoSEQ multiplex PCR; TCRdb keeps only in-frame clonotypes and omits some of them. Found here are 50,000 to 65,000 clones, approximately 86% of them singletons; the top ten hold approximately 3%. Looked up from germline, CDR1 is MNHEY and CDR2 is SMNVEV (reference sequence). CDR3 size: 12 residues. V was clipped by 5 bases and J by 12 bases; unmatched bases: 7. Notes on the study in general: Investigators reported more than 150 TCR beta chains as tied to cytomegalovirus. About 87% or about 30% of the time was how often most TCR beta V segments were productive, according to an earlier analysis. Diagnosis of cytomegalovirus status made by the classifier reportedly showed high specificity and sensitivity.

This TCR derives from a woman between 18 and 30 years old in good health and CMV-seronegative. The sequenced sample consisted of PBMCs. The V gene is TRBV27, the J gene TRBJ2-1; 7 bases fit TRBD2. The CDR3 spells CASSPGGLGQFF. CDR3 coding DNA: TGTGCCAGCAGTCCGGGGGGTTTAGGGCAGTTCTTC.